This T cell receptor (beta chain) originates from a study of T cell responses to AZD1222 COVID-19 vaccine. The CDR3 runs to 12 residues. Study conclusions and caveats: The study found vaccine-associated CD4 TCRs spanning spike, dominant at 160-218 and 743-854. Repertoires were sampled only after the peak T cell response. Baseline seropositivity characterized only a handful of AZD1222 recipients.

Details on this clone: Its antigen remains unidentified.

Method: immunoSEQ multiplex PCR; TCRdb's copy keeps in-frame clones and lacks some. The table has 130,000 or so clones, approximately 90% seen once. The sample in question was peripheral blood, obtained on day 0 of AZD1222 vaccination. This TCR was recovered from an adult in good health. The chain is built from TRBV21-1 and TRBJ1-2; the table's D call, TRBD1, has no DNA check behind it. TRBV21-1 constitutes a pseudogene. CDR3 DNA sequence: TGTGCCAGTCCTCGGACAGGCGAAGGCTACACCTTC. Translation gives CASPRTGEGYTF.